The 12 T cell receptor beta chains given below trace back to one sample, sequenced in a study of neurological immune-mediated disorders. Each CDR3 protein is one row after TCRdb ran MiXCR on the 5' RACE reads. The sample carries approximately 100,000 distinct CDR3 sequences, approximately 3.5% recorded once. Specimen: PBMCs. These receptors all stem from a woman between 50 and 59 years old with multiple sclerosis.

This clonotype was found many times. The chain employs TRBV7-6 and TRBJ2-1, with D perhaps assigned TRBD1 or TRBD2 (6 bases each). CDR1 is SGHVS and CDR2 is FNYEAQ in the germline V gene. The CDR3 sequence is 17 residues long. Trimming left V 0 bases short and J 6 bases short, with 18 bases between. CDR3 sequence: CASSLARVGGLGNEQFF. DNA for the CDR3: TGTGCCAGCAGCTTAGCTCGCGTGGGGGGCCTTGGCAATGAGCAGTTCTTC.

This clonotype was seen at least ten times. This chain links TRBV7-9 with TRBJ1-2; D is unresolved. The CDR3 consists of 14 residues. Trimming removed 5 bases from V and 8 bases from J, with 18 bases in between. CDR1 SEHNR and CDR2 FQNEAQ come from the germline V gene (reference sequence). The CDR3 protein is CASSQIAGIGGYTF. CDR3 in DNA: TGTGCCAGCAGCCAAATTGCAGGAATAGGAGGCTACACCTTC.

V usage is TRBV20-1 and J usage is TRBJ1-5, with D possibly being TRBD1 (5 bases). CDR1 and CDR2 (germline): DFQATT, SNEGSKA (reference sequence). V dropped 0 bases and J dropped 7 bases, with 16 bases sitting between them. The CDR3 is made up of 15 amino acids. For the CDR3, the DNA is TGCAGTGCTAGAGATGGGGCACAGGTGGAACAGCCCCAGCATTTT. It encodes CSARDGAQVEQPQHF.

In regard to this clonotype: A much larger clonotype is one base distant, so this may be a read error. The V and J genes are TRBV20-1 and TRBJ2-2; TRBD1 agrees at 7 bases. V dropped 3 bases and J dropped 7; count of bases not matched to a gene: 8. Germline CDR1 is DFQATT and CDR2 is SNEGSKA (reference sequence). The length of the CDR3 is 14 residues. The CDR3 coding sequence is TGCAGTGCTAGGAAATACAGGGGAGACGGGGAGCTGTTTTTT. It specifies CSARKYRGDGELFF.

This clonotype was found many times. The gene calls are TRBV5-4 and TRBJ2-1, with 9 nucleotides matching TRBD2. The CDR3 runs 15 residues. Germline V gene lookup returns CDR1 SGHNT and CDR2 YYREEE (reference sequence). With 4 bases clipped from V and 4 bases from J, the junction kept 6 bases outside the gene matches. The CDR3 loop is CASSTRGGRYNEQFF. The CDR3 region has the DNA TGTGCCAGCAGCACGCGGGGGGGCCGTTACAATGAGCAGTTCTTC.

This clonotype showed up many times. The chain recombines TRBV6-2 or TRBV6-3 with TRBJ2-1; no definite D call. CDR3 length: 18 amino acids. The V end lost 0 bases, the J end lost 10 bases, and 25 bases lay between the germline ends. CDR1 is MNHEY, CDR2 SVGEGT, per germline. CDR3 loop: CASSYSMRSQKGLIEQFF. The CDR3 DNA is TGTGCCAGCAGTTACTCGATGAGATCCCAGAAGGGTTTAATAGAGCAGTTCTTC.

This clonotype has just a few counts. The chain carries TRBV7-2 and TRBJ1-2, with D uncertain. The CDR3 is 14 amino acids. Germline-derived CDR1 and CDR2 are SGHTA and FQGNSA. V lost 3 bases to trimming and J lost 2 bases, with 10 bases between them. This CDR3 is CASSFGKRNYGYTF. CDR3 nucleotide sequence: TGTGCCAGCAGCTTCGGAAAAAGAAACTATGGCTACACCTTC.

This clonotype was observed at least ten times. The CDR3: CASTPGDRSPATIYF. The CDR3 DNA is TGCGCCAGCACCCCGGGGGACCGGAGTCCGGCCACCATATATTTT. V gene TRBV5-1 combines with J gene TRBJ1-3, with a tentative D call TRBD1 (5 bases). CDR1 SGHRS and CDR2 YFSETQ come from the germline V gene. V shed 6 bases and J shed 9 bases, with 22 bases lying between them. This CDR3 comprises 15 residues.

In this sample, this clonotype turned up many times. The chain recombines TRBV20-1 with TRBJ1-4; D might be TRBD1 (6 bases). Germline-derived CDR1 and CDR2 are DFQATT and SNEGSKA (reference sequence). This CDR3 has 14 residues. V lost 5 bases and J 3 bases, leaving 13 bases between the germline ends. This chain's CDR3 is CSARRTASNEKLFF. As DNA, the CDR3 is TGCAGTGCTCGAAGGACAGCCTCTAATGAAAAACTGTTTTTT.

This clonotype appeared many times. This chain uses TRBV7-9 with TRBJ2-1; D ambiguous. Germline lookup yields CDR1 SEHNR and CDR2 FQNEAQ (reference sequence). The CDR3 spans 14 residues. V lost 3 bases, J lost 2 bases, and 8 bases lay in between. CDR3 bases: TGTGCCAGCAGCTTCGGTTGGGCCTACAATGAGCAGTTCTTC. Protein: CASSFGWAYNEQFF.

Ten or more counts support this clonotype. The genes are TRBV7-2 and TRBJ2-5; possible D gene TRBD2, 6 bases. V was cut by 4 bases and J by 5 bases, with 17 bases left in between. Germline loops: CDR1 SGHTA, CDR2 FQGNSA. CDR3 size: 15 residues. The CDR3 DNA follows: TGTGCCAGCAGCTCCCTCGGCGGGATCCAGGAGACCCAGTACTTC. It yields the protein CASSSLGGIQETQYF.

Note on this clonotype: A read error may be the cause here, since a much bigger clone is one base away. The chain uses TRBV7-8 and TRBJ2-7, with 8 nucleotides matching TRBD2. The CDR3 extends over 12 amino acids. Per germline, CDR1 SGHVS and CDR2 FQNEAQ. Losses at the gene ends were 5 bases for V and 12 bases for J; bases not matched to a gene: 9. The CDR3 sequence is CASSPGTRGRYF. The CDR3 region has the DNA TGTGCCAGCAGCCCGGGGACTAGAGGGAGGTACTTC.